This TCR beta chain was sequenced in a study of vaccination and CD4 T cells after COVID-19 (dated by TCRdb to the early 2020s). Looking at the study overall: SARS-CoV-2 positivity had been established in the convalescent patients by nasal swab PCR, and mild disease was recorded in under ten of these patients and severe disease in one. For stimulating the cultures, overlapping spike peptide pools were used, derived from SARS-CoV-2 as well as from the common cold coronaviruses HCoV-NL63, HCoV-OC43 and HCoV-229E. The convalescent cohort included six males and four females, with two Hispanic individuals, seven Caucasians, two Asians and one multiracial person. Control cultures received a CEFX viral epitope pool as the positive control, an HIV-1 Nef peptide pool as the negative control, or no peptide. Post-vaccine blood samples were collected a median of about 11 weeks after the second vaccine dose, ranging from about 13 to 241 days. Post-COVID blood samples were collected from convalescent patients a median of roughly 100 days after diagnosis, with a range of about 30 to 170 days. Participants got two doses of the Pfizer-BioNTech BNT162b2 vaccine (n=8) or two doses of the Moderna mRNA-1273 vaccine (n=2). The spike-specific CD4+ TCR repertoire was compared before and after mRNA vaccination in fewer than eleven COVID-19 convalescent patients and a handful of infection-naive healthy vaccine recipients.

Explained via the paper, the treatment or condition label denotes: approximately nine-day PBMC culture with coronavirus spike peptide pools or control peptides (ViraFEST assay). The ViraFEST assay was used in the study, in which antigen-specific T cells were expanded with peptide pools and expanded clonotypes were subsequently identified by TCR sequencing. The convalescent patients' positive SARS-CoV-2 PCR tests fell between March and December 2020, which was before the Alpha, Beta and Delta variants emerged in the United States. PBMCs were cultured at around 2 million per well in IMDM supplemented with approximately 5.3% human AB serum and 8.5 to 10 IU/ml IL-2, with approximately 9.5 ug/ml peptide pools added. On days 3 and 7, half of the culture medium was replaced with fresh IL-2-containing medium. After around 11 days of culture, CD4+ T cells were isolated by negative selection using the EasySep CD4+ T cell isolation kit. Ficoll-Paque Plus gradient centrifugation was used to isolate PBMCs from whole blood, and the isolated PBMCs were then either used fresh or cryopreserved at -140C. In general, triplicate wells were set up for every culture condition.

A word on this clonotype: There is no known antigen for this receptor. No much larger clonotype is one base removed from it; base qualities were not supplied.

V is reduced by 3 bases and J by 2 bases, leaving a spacing of 17 bases between them. Looking up the germline V gene (reference sequence) yields CDR1 GTSNPN and CDR2 SVGIG. Including the terminal cysteine and phenylalanine, the CDR3 comprises 15 residues. Of all the DNA, just the CDR3 is kept, 45 bases in frame from base 1. The library was obtained by PCR. At the Johns Hopkins FTIC core, DNA from the cultured CD4+ T cells underwent TCR sequencing with the Oncomine TCR Beta short-read assay. Genomic DNA was extracted from the cultured CD4+ T cells with the QIAamp micro DNA kit. Oncomine TCR Beta libraries made from cultured CD4+ T cells were pooled using unique dual indexes and sequenced on an Illumina iSeq 100. The authors processed their data as follows. Non-productive sequences were removed, and CDR3s that did not start with C, did not end with F or W, or were shorter than 7 amino acids were discarded. Antigen-specific clonotypes were identified with the MANAFEST web application by comparing peptide-stimulated wells with reference and other culture wells. An FDR below 0.05, an odds ratio above 5, and a productive frequency above 0.1% in at least two of three replicate wells were required for clones to be considered positive. Clonotypes that were significantly expanded in both SARS-CoV-2 spike wells and at least one common cold coronavirus spike condition were defined as cross-reactive. Using R version 3.6.1, CDR3 homology was evaluated through Levenshtein distances (stringdist) along with unrooted phylogenetic trees (ape). TCRdb reworked the public reads: Q25 trimming with fastp, MiXCR clone assembly, productive beta chains retained. For every CDR3 protein sequence, its rows merge into one entry that carries the most common genes and DNA. The V and J calls, along with clone size, are taken from TCRdb and not from the paper's own processing. The sample table records about 14,000 distinct CDR3 sequences; around three fifths of these occur just once. The biggest ten clones account for over 15% of the sample.

Study-wide conclusions, independent of this receptor: Among the post-vaccine SARS-CoV-2-reactive clones in convalescent patients, a median approximately 90% showed up only after vaccination, which suggests vaccine-specific priming. Nearly all vaccine-specific clones in convalescent patients (304 of 307) were mono-reactive for SARS-CoV-2 spike rather than cross-reactive with common cold coronaviruses. The median number of SARS-CoV-2-reactive clonotypes rose from approximately 20 after infection to about 40 after vaccination, but the change was not significant. Relatively few convalescent patients were included in the study, and early timepoints after natural infection were not analyzed.

This sequence was found in a human donor who had recovered from COVID-19. The sequencing sample was made of CD4+ T cells from blood, cultured in vitro. The sequence links TRBV30 to TRBJ2-7; TRBD1 could be the D gene, as 5 bases match. The DNA sequence follows: TGTGCCTGGAGCGGAAAAGGACACGCCACCTACGAGCAGTACTTC. The resulting protein is CAWSGKGHATYEQYF.